This entry lists 22 T cell receptor beta chains sequenced from one sample in a study of OX40 agonist ivuxolimab in advanced cancers. Method: immunoSEQ multiplex PCR; TCRdb's copy keeps in-frame clones and lacks some. The repertoire holds roughly 15,000 clones, with around 80% as singletons. The starting material was CD4+ or CD8+ T cells sorted from blood, obtained in a trial of the OX40 agonist ivuxolimab. The source of these receptors is an adult with an advanced solid tumor such as melanoma, head and neck, liver or kidney cancer.

CDR3 in amino acids: CASKRLTGVGTEAFF. The CDR3 nucleotides are TGTGCCAGCAAGAGGCTGACTGGAGTTGGCACTGAAGCTTTCTTT. The chain couples TRBV27 to TRBJ1-1; D remains ambiguous. CDR3 length: 15 amino acids. With 7 bases removed from V and 4 bases from J, the gap between germline ends came to 19 bases. CDR1 MNHEY and CDR2 SMNVEV come from the germline V gene (reference sequence).

The chain recombines TRBV6-1 with TRBJ1-2; D call uncertain. This CDR3 contains 14 residues. Trimming shortened V by 2 bases and J by 2 bases, and 9 bases separated the two germline ends. The germline gives CDR1 MNHNS, CDR2 SASEGT. CDR3 nucleotide sequence: TGTGCCAGCAGTGAAAGTCACGGGAACTATGGCTACACCTTC. It codes for CASSESHGNYGYTF.

The rearrangement uses TRBV11-2 and TRBJ1-5; D gene unclear. V lost 0 bases, J lost 5 bases, and 11 bases lay in between. Germline V gene lookup returns CDR1 SGHAT and CDR2 FQNNGV. The CDR3 is 15 residues long. The CDR3 bases are TGTGCCAGCAGCTTAGAAGGGAGCGTCCATCAGCCCCAGCATTTT. This encodes CASSLEGSVHQPQHF. Full variable domain (remainder filled in from reference TRBV11-2 and TRBJ1-5): EAGVAQSPRYKIIEKRQSVAFWCNPISGHATLYWYQQILGQGPKLLIQFQNNGVVDDSQLPKDRFSAERLKGVDSTLKIQPAKLEDSAVYLCASSLEGSVHQPQHFGDGTRLSIL.

The chain is built from TRBV28 and TRBJ2-1; 11 bases line up with TRBD2. J lost 6 bases, V lost 6 bases, and 4 bases had no gene match. The CDR3 is 14 residues long. CDR1 and CDR2 (germline): MDHEN, SYDVKM. The DNA for the CDR3 is TGTGCCAGCAGCTCGGGACTAGCGGCCAATGAGCAGTTCTTC. Its protein product is CASSSGLAANEQFF.

The chain is built from TRBV28 and TRBJ1-2; 7 bases fit TRBD1. CDR1 MDHEN and CDR2 SYDVKM come from the germline V gene. The CDR3 loop spans 14 amino acids. The V segment lost 6 bases and the J segment 5 bases; nucleotides outside the gene matches: 9. CDR3 loop: CASSPPTGSYGYTF. CDR3 nucleotide sequence: TGTGCCAGCAGCCCCCCGACAGGGAGTTATGGCTACACCTTC.

Details on this clone: The junction departs from the called germline gene at one end, perhaps through a read error. V gene TRBV30 combines with J gene TRBJ1-1, with D uncertain. The CDR3 runs to 11 residues. CDR1 GTSNPN and CDR2 SVGIG come from the germline V gene (reference sequence). The CDR3 loop reads CAWKVKTEAFF. The CDR3 nucleotides are TGTGCCTGGAAAGTGAAAACTGAAGCTTTCTTT.

The chain employs TRBV4-2 and TRBJ2-1; 8 bases fit TRBD2. CDR1 and CDR2 (germline): LGHNA, YNFKEQ. The CDR3 is made up of 16 amino acids. V gave up 5 bases and J gave up 8 bases; unmatched junction bases: 14. The chain's CDR3 is CASSSRGQREIYEQFF. The CDR3 nucleotides are TGTGCCAGCAGCTCAAGAGGACAGCGGGAGATTTATGAGCAGTTCTTC.

The chain recombines TRBV7-9 with TRBJ2-7; D ambiguous. V lost 4 bases to trimming and J lost 0 bases, with 7 bases between them. Per germline, CDR1 SEHNR and CDR2 FQNEAQ (reference sequence). The CDR3 sequence is 13 residues long. The CDR3 DNA sequence: TGTGCCAGCAGCTATTTAAACTCCTACGAGCAGTACTTC. This sequence encodes CASSYLNSYEQYF. Together with reference TRBV7-9 and TRBJ2-7, the CDR3 gives the full variable domain: DTGVSQNPRHKITKRGQNVTFRCDPISEHNRLYWYRQTLGQGPEFLTYFQNEAQLEKSRLLSDRFSAERPKGSFSTLEIQRTEQGDSAMYLCASSYLNSYEQYFGPGTRLTVT.

The chain employs TRBV19 and TRBJ1-5; no definite D call. CDR3 length: 12 amino acids. Trimming took 1 base from V and 3 from J, leaving 1 base between them. Germline loops: CDR1 LNHDA, CDR2 SQIVND (reference sequence). The DNA of the CDR3 is TGTGCCAGTAGTATAGCCAATCAGCCCCAGCATTTT. The encoded protein is CASSIANQPQHF.

The sample holds a few counts of this clone. This chain links TRBV4-1 with TRBJ2-1; 10 bases align to TRBD2. The CDR3 contains 14 residues. Germline CDR1 and CDR2: MGHRA and YSYEKL. Unmatched junction bases numbered 8, after V lost 6 bases and J lost 9 bases. CDR3 sequence reads: CASRSGTSASEQFF. Written as DNA, the CDR3 is TGCGCCAGCAGGTCCGGGACTAGCGCGTCTGAGCAGTTCTTC.

The rearrangement uses TRBV7-9 and TRBJ2-3, with D possibly being TRBD1 (6 bases). The CDR3 spans 15 residues. V was pared by 1 base and J by 4 bases, with 12 bases between. CDR1 is SEHNR, CDR2 FQNEAQ, per germline (reference sequence). CDR3 DNA: TGTGCCAGCAGCTTAGTCAGGGGAATCGCAGATACGCAGTATTTT. As protein: CASSLVRGIADTQYF. The full variable domain, in which reference TRBV7-9 and TRBJ2-3 provide the parts outside the CDR3, is DTGVSQNPRHKITKRGQNVTFRCDPISEHNRLYWYRQTLGQGPEFLTYFQNEAQLEKSRLLSDRFSAERPKGSFSTLEIQRTEQGDSAMYLCASSLVRGIADTQYFGPGTRLTVL.

CDR3 region: CSVGQGFRETQYF. In DNA form, the CDR3 reads TGCAGCGTTGGGCAGGGGTTCAGGGAGACCCAGTACTTC. The chain employs TRBV29-1 and TRBJ2-5; D may be TRBD1 (6 bases). CDR3 size: 13 residues. CDR1 and CDR2 from the germline V gene are SQVTM and ANQGSEA. Deletions cut 4 bases from V and 5 bases from J, with 14 bases between.

The chain carries TRBV4-1 and TRBJ1-1, with D hard to call. The CDR3 loop spans 13 amino acids. In germline, CDR1 is MGHRA, CDR2 YSYEKL. V was clipped by 3 bases and J by 9 bases, with 14 bases between them. CDR3 amino acids: CASSQPGVHQAFF. Here the CDR3 DNA reads TGCGCCAGCAGCCAGCCCGGGGTCCACCAAGCTTTCTTT.

The J gene is TRBJ1-6, the V gene TRBV7-9; 8 positions match TRBD1. Trimming removed 4 bases from V and 7 bases from J; junction bases left unmatched: 12. Per germline, CDR1 SEHNR and CDR2 FQNEAQ (reference sequence). This CDR3 contains 17 residues. The DNA for the CDR3 is TGTGCCAGCAGCTGGGGAGTAGGAACAGGGGGGAATTCACCCCTCCACTTT. It encodes CASSWGVGTGGNSPLHF. Full variable domain (outside the CDR3, taken from reference TRBV7-9 and TRBJ1-6): DTGVSQNPRHKITKRGQNVTFRCDPISEHNRLYWYRQTLGQGPEFLTYFQNEAQLEKSRLLSDRFSAERPKGSFSTLEIQRTEQGDSAMYLCASSWGVGTGGNSPLHFGNGTRLTVT.

The chain recombines TRBV27 with TRBJ1-1; 10 bases fit TRBD1. J lost 4 bases, V lost 2 bases, and 4 bases had no gene match. CDR1 is MNHEY, CDR2 SMNVEV, per germline (reference sequence). The CDR3 totals 15 residues. CDR3 bases: TGTGCCAGCAGTTTACGGGGACAGGGGAGCACTGAAGCTTTCTTT. Its protein is CASSLRGQGSTEAFF.

The chain recombines TRBV19 with TRBJ1-1; 8 positions match TRBD1. From germline, CDR1 is LNHDA and CDR2 SQIVND (reference sequence). The CDR3 contains 14 residues. V was clipped by 1 base and J by 4 bases; unmatched bases: 2. In DNA form, the CDR3 reads TGTGCCAGTAGTATAGCCAGGGGGCCCACTGAAGCTTTCTTT. Encoded protein: CASSIARGPTEAFF.

V gene TRBV18 combines with J gene TRBJ1-1; no definite D call. Germline-derived CDR1 and CDR2 are KGHSH and LQKENI. Between the trimmed V and J ends, which lost 1 base and 4 bases, there was a span of 7 bases. The CDR3 is 13 residues long. The DNA for the CDR3 is TGTGCCAGCTCACCACTGACACCCACTGAAGCTTTCTTT. Translated, it gives CASSPLTPTEAFF. The entire variable domain, with the rest obtained from reference TRBV18 and TRBJ1-1, is as follows: NAGVMQNPRHLVRRRGQEARLRCSPMKGHSHVYWYRQLPEEGLKFMVYLQKENIIDESGMPKERFSAEFPKEGPSILRIQQVVRGDSAAYFCASSPLTPTEAFFGQGTRLTVV.

The genes are TRBV18 and TRBJ2-5, with 9 bases fitting TRBD1. The J call is uncertain, as TRBJ2-7 better fits the DNA end. Looked up from germline, CDR1 is KGHSH and CDR2 is LQKENI. The CDR3 is 14 amino acids. CDR3 in amino acids: CASSPGQGFSEQYF. CDR3 coding DNA: TGTGCCAGCTCACCCGGACAGGGGTTTTCCGAGCAGTACTTC.

V usage is TRBV19 and J usage is TRBJ2-1; D is uncertain. This CDR3 comprises 11 residues. V lost 5 bases and J lost 2, with 1 base in between. Germline CDR1 is LNHDA and CDR2 is SQIVND (reference sequence). This chain's CDR3 is CASSAYNEQFF. Here the CDR3 DNA reads TGTGCCAGTAGTGCCTACAATGAGCAGTTCTTC.

The chain is built from TRBV7-8 and TRBJ2-7, with D hard to call. The germline V and J ends were trimmed by 1 base and 0 bases, with 25 bases remaining between them. Germline CDR1 reads SGHVS; CDR2 reads FQNEAQ. The length of the CDR3 is 20 residues. As DNA, the CDR3 is TGTGCCAGCAGCTTAGAGGGCCCCGACGCCCCCCAGGTAAGCTCCTACGAGCAGTACTTC. Its protein product is CASSLEGPDAPQVSSYEQYF.

The chain recombines TRBV27 with TRBJ2-1; D is perhaps TRBD1 or TRBD2 (6 bases each). Trimming removed 5 bases from V and 0 bases from J, with 14 bases in between. Germline lookup yields CDR1 MNHEY and CDR2 SMNVEV (reference sequence). The CDR3 is made up of 16 amino acids. CDR3 coding DNA: TGTGCCAGCAGTCCGCCATGGGGGGCCTCCTACAATGAGCAGTTCTTC. Its protein product is CASSPPWGASYNEQFF.

The rearrangement links TRBV4-1 to TRBJ1-2; D is unresolved. The V gene's germline CDR1 is MGHRA and CDR2 YSYEKL. V lost 0 bases to trimming and J lost 10 bases, with 12 bases between them. The CDR3 is 13 amino acids. The chain's CDR3 is CASSQDPGYVYTF. The CDR3 DNA follows: TGCGCCAGCAGCCAAGACCCAGGATACGTCTACACCTTC.